Listed below are T cell receptor beta chains from one sample, sequenced in a study of OX40 agonist ivuxolimab in advanced cancers. Generated by immunoSEQ multiplex PCR, the TCRdb table keeps only in-frame clones and is missing some. The table lists some 86,000 clones, about 90% of them singletons, with approximately 6.9% in the top ten. The sequencing here drew on CD4+ or CD8+ T cells sorted from blood, taken in a trial of the OX40 agonist ivuxolimab. These receptors were collected from an adult with an advanced solid tumor such as melanoma, head and neck, liver or kidney cancer. Both conserved end residues are part of each CDR3. The order of the fields is J gene, D gene, V gene, CDR3 protein. The D gene is left open where the match is weak.

J gene: TRBJ1-4
D gene: TRBD1
V gene: TRBV30
CDR3 protein: CAWSGDRGREKLFF

J gene: TRBJ2-1
D gene: -
V gene: TRBV5-1
CDR3 protein: CASSLRQTYNEQFF

J gene: TRBJ2-1
D gene: -
V gene: TRBV28
CDR3 protein: CASSERAAYNEQFF

J gene: TRBJ2-3
D gene: -
V gene: TRBV19
CDR3 protein: CASSIAPPGPTDTQYF

J gene: TRBJ1-2
D gene: -
V gene: TRBV29-1
CDR3 protein: CSVEDTPGAPNYGYTF

J gene: TRBJ2-3
D gene: -
V gene: TRBV18
CDR3 protein: CASSPDASTDTQYF

J gene: TRBJ1-2
D gene: -
V gene: TRBV4-1
CDR3 protein: CASSQDRGVGGYTF

J gene: TRBJ2-1
D gene: -
V gene: TRBV7-9
CDR3 protein: CASSLGLGEQFF

J gene: TRBJ2-1
D gene: TRBD2
V gene: TRBV27
CDR3 protein: CASSLTAGEFYNEQFF

J gene: TRBJ2-7
D gene: -
V gene: TRBV15
CDR3 protein: CATSREWIGYEQYF

J gene: TRBJ2-1
D gene: TRBD2
V gene: TRBV30
CDR3 protein: CAWKLAGTGEQFF

J gene: TRBJ2-2
D gene: TRBD2
V gene: TRBV13
CDR3 protein: CASSFRGGNTGELFF

J gene: TRBJ2-5
D gene: TRBD1
V gene: TRBV19
CDR3 protein: CASSTVDRTQETQYF

J gene: TRBJ2-7
D gene: TRBD2
V gene: TRBV6-1
CDR3 protein: CASSPLTAGLPIF

J gene: TRBJ1-2
D gene: TRBD1
V gene: TRBV18
CDR3 protein: CASSPIGTGVMDNYGYTF

J gene: TRBJ2-3
D gene: -
V gene: TRBV5-1
CDR3 protein: CASSGGHRTDTQYF

J gene: TRBJ2-5
D gene: -
V gene: TRBV11-2
CDR3 protein: CASSLAHSTNLQETQYF

J gene: TRBJ1-2
D gene: -
V gene: TRBV6-1
CDR3 protein: CASSEAFGHTF

J gene: TRBJ1-1
D gene: TRBD1
V gene: TRBV19
CDR3 protein: CASSISTGANTEAFF

J gene: TRBJ2-3
D gene: TRBD2
V gene: TRBV5-4
CDR3 protein: CASSPRTSGGALTDTQYF

J gene: TRBJ1-4
D gene: -
V gene: TRBV19
CDR3 protein: CASTGRGWNEKLFF

J gene: TRBJ2-7
D gene: TRBD1
V gene: TRBV5-4
CDR3 protein: CASSPGTGSSYEQYF

J gene: TRBJ1-5
D gene: -
V gene: TRBV2
CDR3 protein: CASSEALGSQPQHF